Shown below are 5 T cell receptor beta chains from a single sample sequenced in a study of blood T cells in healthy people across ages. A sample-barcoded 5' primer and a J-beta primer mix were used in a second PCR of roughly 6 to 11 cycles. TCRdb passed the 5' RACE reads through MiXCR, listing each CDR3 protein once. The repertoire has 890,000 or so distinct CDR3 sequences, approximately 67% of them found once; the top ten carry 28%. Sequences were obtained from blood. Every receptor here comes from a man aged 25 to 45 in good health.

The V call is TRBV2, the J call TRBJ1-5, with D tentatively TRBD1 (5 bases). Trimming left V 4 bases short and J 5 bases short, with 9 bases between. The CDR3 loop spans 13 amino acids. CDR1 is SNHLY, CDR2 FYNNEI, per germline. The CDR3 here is CASSGQTHQPQHF. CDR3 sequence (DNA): TGTGCCAGCAGTGGACAGACTCATCAGCCCCAGCATTTT. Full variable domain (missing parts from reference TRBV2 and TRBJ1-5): EPEVTQTPSHQVTQMGQEVILRCVPISNHLYFYWYRQILGQKVEFLVSFYNNEISEKSEIFDDQFSVERPDGSNFTLKIRSTKLEDSAMYFCASSGQTHQPQHFGDGTRLSIL.

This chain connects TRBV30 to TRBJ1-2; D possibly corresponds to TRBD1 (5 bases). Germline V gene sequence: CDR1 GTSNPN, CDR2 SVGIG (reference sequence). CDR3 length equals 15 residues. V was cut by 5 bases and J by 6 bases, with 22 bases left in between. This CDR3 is CAWVVRTGQRNGYTF. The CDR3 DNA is TGTGCCTGGGTTGTGCGGACCGGACAAAGGAATGGCTACACCTTC.

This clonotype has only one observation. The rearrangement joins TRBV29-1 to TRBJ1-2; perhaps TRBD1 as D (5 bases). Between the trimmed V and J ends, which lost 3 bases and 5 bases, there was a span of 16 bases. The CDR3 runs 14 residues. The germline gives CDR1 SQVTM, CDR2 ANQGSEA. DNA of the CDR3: TGCAGCGTTGATTTGCGGGGCCAGCCTTATGGCTACACCTTC. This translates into CSVDLRGQPYGYTF.

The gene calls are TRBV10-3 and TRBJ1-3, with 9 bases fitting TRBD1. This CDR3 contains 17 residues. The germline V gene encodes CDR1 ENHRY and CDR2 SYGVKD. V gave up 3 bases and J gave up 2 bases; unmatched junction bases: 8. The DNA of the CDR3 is TGTGCCATCAGTGACGGTGGACAGGGGAGAGCTGGAAACACCATATATTTT. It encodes CAISDGGQGRAGNTIYF.

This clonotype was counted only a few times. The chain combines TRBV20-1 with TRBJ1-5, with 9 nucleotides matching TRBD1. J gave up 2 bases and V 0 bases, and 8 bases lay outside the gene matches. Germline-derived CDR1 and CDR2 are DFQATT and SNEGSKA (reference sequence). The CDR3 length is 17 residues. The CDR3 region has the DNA TGCAGTGCTAGAGATCAAGGGACAGGGTGGGGCAATCAGCCCCAGCATTTT. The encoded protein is CSARDQGTGWGNQPQHF.